This TCR beta chain was recovered during a study of OX40 agonist ivuxolimab in advanced cancers. The method was immunoSEQ multiplex PCR; TCRdb's version includes in-frame clones alone and lacks a portion of them. Seen here are about 89,000 clones, about 88% observed once, and the top ten hold 0.25% to 0.35%. For this clone: Its matching antigen is unknown.

Trimming removed 7 bases from V and 4 bases from J, with 23 bases in between. Looked up from germline, CDR1 is SGHTA and CDR2 is FQGNSA. This CDR3 has 17 amino acids. Study results and limitations: Normalized T-cell clonal expansion was also low in some nonresponders.

Sequencing was performed on CD4+ or CD8+ T cells sorted from blood, taken in a trial of the OX40 agonist ivuxolimab. This TCR was recovered from an adult with an advanced solid tumor such as melanoma, head and neck, liver or kidney cancer. The rearrangement links TRBV7-2 to TRBJ2-1; possibly TRBD1 or TRBD2 for D (9 bases each). The CDR3: CASTLTGGGGAYNEQFF. The CDR3 DNA follows: TGTGCCAGCACCCTCACAGGGGGCGGGGGGGCTTACAATGAGCAGTTCTTC.